These 23 T cell receptor beta chains share one sample of origin, sequenced in a study of blood T cell repertoires in COVID-19. Clones were read by immunoSEQ multiplex PCR, and TCRdb kept only the in-frame ones, dropping some. Of 200,000 to 300,000 clones in the sample, roughly four fifths were seen once. Material: peripheral blood. The receptors were gathered from a man aged 30-40 years who had recovered from COVID-19.

In its sample, this clone was seen once. The rearrangement joins TRBV11-3 to TRBJ2-2, with D possibly TRBD1 on 5 matching bases. This CDR3 is 14 amino acids long. From germline, CDR1 is SGHNT and CDR2 YENEEA. V lost 3 bases and J lost 5, with 10 bases in between. CDR3 region: CASSFGRETGELFF. For the CDR3, the DNA is TGTGCCAGCAGCTTCGGCAGGGAAACCGGGGAGCTGTTTTTT.

Concerning this clone: The sample holds other DNA sequences that translate to the same CDR3. The chain is built from TRBV6-4 and TRBJ2-3, with 8 bases identical to TRBD2. The germline V gene has CDR1 MRHNA and CDR2 SNTAGT. This CDR3 has 15 residues. The trim removed 3 bases at V and 0 bases at J, leaving 2 bases unmatched. The CDR3 DNA is TGTGCCAGCAGTGAAGTAGCGGGAAGCACAGATACGCAGTATTTT. Translation gives CASSEVAGSTDTQYF.

The V call is TRBV15, the J call TRBJ2-1; 10 bases fit TRBD2. The CDR3 is 15 amino acids. V lost 2 bases to trimming and J lost 4 bases; unmatched junction nucleotides: 2. In germline, CDR1 is LNHNV, CDR2 YYDKDF (reference sequence). The CDR3 reads CATSRNSGGYNEQFF. The DNA for the CDR3 is TGTGCCACCAGCAGAAATAGCGGGGGGTACAATGAGCAGTTCTTC. Based on the CDR3 plus reference TRBV15 and TRBJ2-1, the full variable domain is DAMVIQNPRYQVTQFGKPVTLSCSQTLNHNVMYWYQQKSSQAPKLLFHYYDKDFNNEADTPDNFQSRRPNTSFCFLDIRSPGLGDTAMYLCATSRNSGGYNEQFFGPGTRLTVL.

The chain combines TRBV6-2 or TRBV6-3 with TRBJ1-1; weak D call: TRBD1 (6 bases). The length of the CDR3 is 13 residues. V was clipped by 4 bases and J by 7 bases, with 13 bases between them. Germline assignment: CDR1 MNHEY and CDR2 SVGEGT. CDR3 bases: TGTGCCAGCAGTTCTGACAGGTGGAGTGAAGCTTTCTTT. Translating it yields CASSSDRWSEAFF.

This chain uses TRBV7-9 with TRBJ1-1; TRBD1 matches 10 bases. The CDR3 contains 16 residues. V shed 1 base, J shed 3 bases, and the junction held 5 bases outside the gene matches. The germline V gene has CDR1 SEHNR and CDR2 FQNEAQ (reference sequence). The CDR3 coding sequence is TGTGCCAGCAGCTTAGGGACAGGGGGTCGAGACACTGAAGCTTTCTTT. This codes for CASSLGTGGRDTEAFF.

This clone occurred once. The CDR3 region is CASSDGVTSTFTYEQYV. CDR3 nucleotides: TGTGCCAGCAGTGACGGGGTTACAAGCACCTTTACTTACGAGCAGTACGTC. The rearrangement uses TRBV2 and TRBJ2-7; D possibly corresponds to TRBD2 (5 bases). CDR3 length equals 17 residues. The ends were cut back, 3 bases at V and 4 bases at J, with 22 bases in the middle. Looked up from germline, CDR1 is SNHLY and CDR2 is FYNNEI.

The J gene is TRBJ1-2, the V gene TRBV6-5; 7 nucleotides match TRBD1. CDR1 is MNHEY and CDR2 is SVGAGI in the germline V gene. The CDR3 is made up of 14 amino acids. The J segment lost 4 bases and the V segment lost 6 bases, leaving 8 bases of the junction unmatched. The CDR3 nucleotides read TGTGCCAGCAGCGCCGAACAGGGGACCTATGGCTACACCTTC. Translated: CASSAEQGTYGYTF.

V and J are TRBV5-1 and TRBJ2-3; D perhaps matches TRBD2 (6 bases). Germline V CDR1 and CDR2: SGHRS, YFSETQ. This CDR3 region has 15 residues. Trimming stripped 0 bases from V and 4 bases from J, with 12 bases between. CDR3 sequence: CASSLVGLSADTQYF. The CDR3 nucleotides read TGCGCCAGCAGCTTGGTCGGACTAAGCGCAGATACGCAGTATTTT.

This chain links TRBV5-4 with TRBJ2-6; D may be TRBD2 (5 bases). Germline V gene data show CDR1 as SGHNT and CDR2 as YYREEE (reference sequence). Trimming pared 0 bases from V and 0 bases from J, leaving 10 bases between. The CDR3 extends over 17 amino acids. In DNA form, the CDR3 reads TGTGCCAGCAGCTTGGACCCGGGAAGCTCTGGGGCCAACGTCCTGACTTTC. Protein: CASSLDPGSSGANVLTF. The variable domain in full, completed from reference TRBV5-4 and TRBJ2-6, reads ETGVTQSPTHLIKTRGQQVTLRCSSQSGHNTVSWYQQALGQGPQFIFQYYREEENGRGNFPPRFSGLQFPNYSSELNVNALELDDSALYLCASSLDPGSSGANVLTFGAGSRLTVL.

This rearrangement joins TRBV15 to TRBJ1-6; 10 nucleotides line up with TRBD1. V was pared by 5 bases and J by 10 bases, with 8 bases of the junction left unmatched. The CDR3 loop spans 15 amino acids. Germline CDR1 reads LNHNV; CDR2 reads YYDKDF (reference sequence). CDR3 residues: CATSQTGGMSSPLHF. The DNA of the CDR3 is TGTGCCACCAGCCAGACAGGGGGCATGTCGTCACCCCTCCACTTT.

The rearrangement uses TRBV25-1 and TRBJ2-3; 12 nucleotides align to TRBD2. The CDR3 is 16 amino acids. J was trimmed by 4 bases and V by 5 bases; bases with no gene match: 7. Germline CDR1 and CDR2: MGHDK and SYGVNS. The CDR3 loop reads CASSPSLAGGSDTQYF. The DNA of the CDR3 is TGTGCCAGCAGTCCATCACTAGCGGGGGGCTCAGATACGCAGTATTTT.

The genes are TRBV7-8 and TRBJ2-1, with a possible D match to TRBD2 (6 bases). The CDR3 runs to 15 residues. Trimming shortened V by 3 bases and J by 9 bases, and 18 bases separated the two germline ends. Germline values: CDR1 SGHVS, CDR2 FQNEAQ. The CDR3 region has the DNA TGTGCCAGCAGCTTGGGAGGTAACTTTCCACCTGAGCAGTTCTTC. The encoded protein is CASSLGGNFPPEQFF.

The chain is built from TRBV19 and TRBJ1-1, with a weak D call TRBD1 (6 bases). The CDR3 covers 14 residues. Germline V gene data show CDR1 as LNHDA and CDR2 as SQIVND (reference sequence). V gave up 1 base and J gave up 6 bases, with 12 bases separating them. The CDR3: CASSIGGAGAEAFF. The CDR3 nucleotides are TGTGCCAGTAGTATAGGAGGGGCAGGGGCTGAAGCTTTCTTT.

The J gene is TRBJ2-1, the V gene TRBV21-1; TRBD1 was called by the table and not checked on the DNA. TRBV21-1 is classified as a pseudogene. This CDR3 has 17 amino acids. The CDR3 protein is CASSKGAVRLGIDEQFF. The CDR3 nucleotides read TGTGCCAGCAGCAAAGGGGCTGTTCGCCTTGGTATAGATGAGCAGTTCTTC.

For the CDR3, the DNA is TGTGCCAGCAGCCCAGACGAACAGGGTAAGGGCCCTAACTATGGCTACACCTTC. Translated, it gives CASSPDEQGKGPNYGYTF. The chain links TRBV4-2 to TRBJ1-2; tentative D call: TRBD1 (6 bases). CDR3 length: 18 residues. Trimming removed 4 bases from V and 0 bases from J, with 21 bases in between. Germline V gene data show CDR1 as LGHNA and CDR2 as YNFKEQ.

This chain uses TRBV10-1 with TRBJ2-1; TRBD2 is a possible D gene (5 bases). Trimming took 1 base from V and 12 from J, leaving 13 bases between them. This CDR3 is built from 13 residues. Germline CDR1 reads WNHNN; CDR2 reads SYGVQD (reference sequence). The CDR3 DNA sequence: TGCGCCAGCAGTGAGTTGGTCGGGGAGAGGCAGTTCTTC. Protein sequence: CASSELVGERQFF.

The J gene is TRBJ1-1, the V gene TRBV5-4; D is ambiguous. This CDR3 spans 13 amino acids. Germline values: CDR1 SGHNT, CDR2 YYREEE (reference sequence). The V gene lost 2 bases and the J gene lost 3 bases, with 8 bases spanning the gap. The CDR3 spells CASSFQEDTEAFF. CDR3 bases: TGTGCCAGCAGCTTTCAGGAGGACACTGAAGCTTTCTTT.

J is TRBJ1-5 and V is TRBV2; D uncertain. Germline V CDR1 and CDR2: SNHLY, FYNNEI. The CDR3 length is 15 residues. V was trimmed by 1 base and J by 1 base, leaving 8 bases between them. CDR3 in DNA: TGTGCCAGCAGTGAAGGGGAGTTGAGCAATCAGCCCCAGCATTTT. Encoded protein: CASSEGELSNQPQHF.

The chain links TRBV2 to TRBJ1-1; D is uncertain. The CDR3 spans 13 residues. The germline V gene encodes CDR1 SNHLY and CDR2 FYNNEI. V lost 3 bases and J lost 1, with 6 bases in between. The CDR3 here is CASSDRENTEAFF. In DNA, the CDR3 is TGTGCCAGCAGTGACCGGGAGAACACTGAAGCTTTCTTT.

The rearrangement uses TRBV5-4 and TRBJ2-2; 11 nucleotides match TRBD2. The V gene end was trimmed by 2 bases and the J gene end by 4 bases; junction bases not matched to a gene: 16. Germline V gives CDR1 SGHNT, CDR2 YYREEE (reference sequence). This CDR3 spans 20 amino acids. DNA for the CDR3: TGTGCCAGCAGCTTTCCCGGGGTACTAGCGGGGGTTCCGGGCACCGGGGAGCTGTTTTTT. It codes for CASSFPGVLAGVPGTGELFF.

The V call is TRBV27, the J call TRBJ2-2; D gene uncertain. The germline V gene encodes CDR1 MNHEY and CDR2 SMNVEV (reference sequence). The CDR3 loop spans 11 amino acids. V gave up 2 bases and J gave up 8 bases, with 3 bases separating them. CDR3 bases: TGTGCCAGCAGTTTACGGGGGGAGCTGTTTTTT. Its protein product is CASSLRGELFF.

The CDR3 coding sequence is TGTGCCAGCAGCTCCCGGGACTTCTGGGCAGATACGCAGTATTTT. Its protein is CASSSRDFWADTQYF. This sequence joins TRBV28 and TRBJ2-3, with D possibly matching TRBD2 (6 bases). V gave up 6 bases and J gave up 4 bases, with 17 bases separating them. The germline CDR1 and CDR2 sequences are MDHEN and SYDVKM. The CDR3 totals 15 residues.

The chain links TRBV7-2 to TRBJ1-1; no firm D call. CDR3 length: 15 amino acids. Trimming removed 5 bases from V and 1 base from J, with 14 bases in between. Germline V gene sequence: CDR1 SGHTA, CDR2 FQGNSA. The CDR3 loop is CASSQSVWRNTEAFF. The CDR3 DNA reads as TGTGCCAGCAGCCAATCCGTTTGGAGGAACACTGAAGCTTTCTTT.